The 5 T cell receptor beta chains below all came from one sample that was sequenced in a study of CD8+ T cells in alopecia areata. After isolation, RNA underwent reverse transcription to generate cDNA as the sequencing template. Clones were read by immunoSEQ multiplex PCR, and TCRdb kept only the in-frame ones, dropping some. The sample lists tens of thousands of clones, 55% to 75% occurring once. The material was CD8+ T cells sorted from blood, obtained at week 0. The receptors stem from a human donor with alopecia areata.

This clone was detected a few times. The chain combines TRBV9 with TRBJ2-7; D gene unclear. The CDR3 consists of 14 residues. Trimming took 3 bases from V and 2 from J, leaving 12 bases between them. CDR1 is SGDLS and CDR2 is YYNGEE in the germline V gene. This chain's CDR3 is CASSESGSTYEQYF. CDR3 DNA sequence: TGTGCCAGCAGCGAGAGTGGGTCCACCTACGAGCAGTACTTC.

This chain uses TRBV5-6 with TRBJ2-5; 10 nucleotides line up with TRBD1. Losses at the gene ends were 3 bases for V and 1 base for J; bases not matched to a gene: 9. CDR3 length equals 17 residues. Germline V gene lookup returns CDR1 SGHDT and CDR2 YYEEEE. The CDR3 nucleotides read TGTGCCAGCAGCTCGACGGGACAGGGGTTGATCCAAGAGACCCAGTACTTC. Its translation: CASSSTGQGLIQETQYF.

V and J are TRBV29-1 and TRBJ2-5, with D tentatively TRBD1 (6 bases). Germline V lookup: CDR1 SQVTM, CDR2 ANQGSEA. This CDR3 is 15 amino acids long. V shed 1 base and J shed 0 bases, with 12 bases lying between them. In DNA form, the CDR3 reads TGCAGCGTTGAAGGTGGGGGCCTGTACCAAGAGACCCAGTACTTC. Its translation is CSVEGGGLYQETQYF.

V is TRBV7-9 and J is TRBJ2-2; D may be TRBD1 (6 bases). This CDR3 is 16 amino acids long. V lost 0 bases and J lost 0, with 8 bases in between. Germline values: CDR1 SEHNR, CDR2 FQNEAQ (reference sequence). The CDR3 region has the DNA TGTGCCAGCAGCTTAGCACAGGGAGCGAACACCGGGGAGCTGTTTTTT. Its protein product is CASSLAQGANTGELFF.

Here the CDR3 DNA reads TGTGCCAGCAGCTTAATATTAGGGATCGATCAGCCCCAGCATTTT. Its protein is CASSLILGIDQPQHF. The chain combines TRBV7-2 with TRBJ1-5; D is unresolved. Germline loops: CDR1 SGHTA, CDR2 FQGNSA. Trimming stripped 2 bases from V and 5 bases from J, with 13 bases between. The CDR3 totals 15 residues.